This entry lists 32 T cell receptor beta chains sequenced from one sample in a study of blood T cells in healthy people across ages. A second PCR, run for about 7 to 11 cycles, used a sample-barcoded 5' primer plus a J-beta primer mix. Via MiXCR, TCRdb re-called the 5' RACE reads, giving one row per CDR3 protein. The table records 650,000 to 700,000 distinct CDR3 sequences, 32% of them present only once. The sequenced sample was blood. The receptors here all came from a woman older than 75 in good health.

J is TRBJ2-7 and V is TRBV18, with 9 bases identical to TRBD1. Germline values: CDR1 KGHSH, CDR2 LQKENI. This CDR3 is 18 amino acids long. Unmatched junction bases numbered 16, after V lost 0 bases and J lost 7 bases. The CDR3 DNA follows: TGTGCCAGCTCACCACCTTTCTCTGGGACAGGGTTGCGTGATGAGCAGTACTTC. Translation: CASSPPFSGTGLRDEQYF. The complete variable domain, with remaining parts taken from reference TRBV18 and TRBJ2-7, reads NAGVMQNPRHLVRRRGQEARLRCSPMKGHSHVYWYRQLPEEGLKFMVYLQKENIIDESGMPKERFSAEFPKEGPSILRIQQVVRGDSAAYFCASSPPFSGTGLRDEQYFGPGTRLTVT.

This clonotype was counted many times. A much larger clone lies a single base off, so this may be a read error. V is TRBV15 and J is TRBJ2-5, with 8 positions matching TRBD2. This CDR3 is built from 15 residues. Germline V gene sequence: CDR1 LNHNV, CDR2 YYDKDF (reference sequence). Losses at the gene ends were 1 base for V and 11 bases for J; bases not matched to a gene: 12. CDR3 residues: CATSRGAGVDNEQYF. CDR3 coding DNA: TGTGCCACCAGCAGAGGAGCGGGGGTTGACAATGAGCAGTACTTC.

This clonotype was seen only a few times. The V call is TRBV5-1, the J call TRBJ1-4, with D unclear. V was trimmed by 0 bases and J by 0 bases, leaving 6 bases between them. The germline V gene has CDR1 SGHRS and CDR2 YFSETQ. The CDR3 loop spans 15 amino acids. The CDR3 reads CASSLAGPTNEKLFF. CDR3 in DNA: TGCGCCAGCAGCTTGGCAGGCCCAACTAATGAAAAACTGTTTTTT.

CDR3 in amino acids: CASSSGQGLEQYF. The DNA of the CDR3 is TGTGCCAGCAGCTCGGGACAGGGGCTCGAGCAGTACTTC. The rearrangement links TRBV7-3 to TRBJ2-7; 10 bases are shared with TRBD1. CDR1 and CDR2 from the germline V gene are SGHTA and FQGTGA. V trimming: 4 bases; J trimming: 6 bases; junction bases outside the gene matches: 3. This CDR3 has 13 amino acids.

With regard to this clonotype: An end of the junction differs from the germline gene, which may be a read error. V gene TRBV27 combines with J gene TRBJ2-5; 8 nucleotides align to TRBD2. The end of the DNA fits TRBJ2-7 better, so the J call may be wrong. The CDR3 has 15 residues. The V gene's germline CDR1 is MNHEY and CDR2 SMNVEV (reference sequence). The CDR3 DNA is TGTGCCTGCAGTTTATCAGGGCGACTAGCGCACGAGCAGTACTTC. Encoded protein: CACSLSGRLAHEQYF.

CDR3 sequence (DNA): TGTGCCAGCAGTGAAAGGGTCGGCCAAACCGAGCAGTACTTC. Translating gives CASSERVGQTEQYF. V and J are TRBV2 and TRBJ2-7; D not certain. V was shortened by 2 bases and J by 6 bases, with 14 bases between the two germline ends. This CDR3 comprises 14 residues. CDR1 is SNHLY and CDR2 is FYNNEI in the germline V gene.

This clonotype was seen repeatedly, ten times or more. This chain links TRBV20-1 with TRBJ1-2, with D possibly being TRBD1 (5 bases). The V end lost 0 bases, the J end lost 7 bases, and 12 bases lay between the germline ends. The CDR3 has 13 residues. Germline CDR1 is DFQATT and CDR2 is SNEGSKA (reference sequence). The CDR3 DNA reads as TGCAGTGCTAGAGATATCGGTGGGACTGGCTACACCTTC. It specifies CSARDIGGTGYTF.

Regarding this clonotype: The junction differs from germline at one of its ends, possibly a read error. The J gene is TRBJ2-1, the V gene TRBV6-2 or TRBV6-3; 11 bases match TRBD1. The CDR3 is made up of 20 amino acids. The germline CDR1 and CDR2 sequences are MNHEY and SVGEGT. For the CDR3, the DNA is TGTGCCGGCAGCCTCACCACCAGGACAGGGGGCTTGAGCTCCTACAATGAGCAGTTCTTC. As protein: CAGSLTTRTGGLSSYNEQFF.

This clonotype was seen repeatedly, ten times or more. The chain carries TRBV7-2 and TRBJ1-2, with D possibly TRBD1 on 5 matching bases. V was clipped by 5 bases and J by 5 bases, with 15 bases between them. The germline V gene encodes CDR1 SGHTA and CDR2 FQGNSA. The CDR3 is made up of 14 amino acids. The DNA of the CDR3 is TGTGCCAGCAGCACCGCGGGGCAATTGTATGGCTACACCTTC. Residues: CASSTAGQLYGYTF.

In this sample, this clonotype turned up many times. V usage is TRBV18 and J usage is TRBJ2-6, with D unresolved. The CDR3 extends over 16 amino acids. Trimming shortened V by 1 base and J by 0 bases, and 7 bases separated the two germline ends. Germline V CDR1 and CDR2: KGHSH, LQKENI. Here the CDR3 reads CASSPQERSGANVLTF. The CDR3 DNA is TGTGCCAGCTCACCACAGGAGCGCTCTGGGGCCAACGTCCTGACTTTC.

This clonotype has a count of ten or more. This chain connects TRBV9 to TRBJ2-1, with 15 bases identical to TRBD2. The CDR3 covers 15 residues. CDR1 and CDR2 from the germline V gene are SGDLS and YYNGEE. Trimming removed 4 bases from V and 10 bases from J; junction bases left unmatched: 6. The CDR3 coding sequence is TGTGCCAGCAGCTCCTGGACTAGCGGGGGGGAGGAGCAGTTCTTC. Its protein is CASSSWTSGGEEQFF.

This clonotype came up many times. The DNA for the CDR3 is TGCGCCAGCAGCTGGGGGACAGGGCTGCAGACTGAAGCTTTCTTT. It is translated as CASSWGTGLQTEAFF. The rearrangement joins TRBV5-1 to TRBJ1-1, with TRBD1 matching over 9 bases. Trimming at V came to 3 bases and at J to 5 bases, leaving 8 bases not matched to a gene. This CDR3 spans 15 amino acids. Germline V CDR1 and CDR2: SGHRS, YFSETQ.

The CDR3 sequence: CASGGREDTQYF. The CDR3 DNA sequence: TGTGCCAGCGGCGGTAGGGAAGATACGCAGTATTTT. The chain employs TRBV7-9 and TRBJ2-3, with D uncertain. The CDR3 has 12 amino acids. V was trimmed by 8 bases and J by 5 bases, leaving 11 bases between them. Looked up from germline, CDR1 is SEHNR and CDR2 is FQNEAQ (reference sequence).

The gene calls are TRBV30 and TRBJ1-1, with D tentatively TRBD1 (5 bases). With 8 bases removed from V and 1 base from J, the gap between germline ends came to 14 bases. Germline-derived CDR1 and CDR2 are GTSNPN and SVGIG (reference sequence). The CDR3 runs 13 residues. The CDR3 loop reads CAVTRESNTEAFF. CDR3 sequence (DNA): TGTGCCGTTACCAGGGAGTCGAACACTGAAGCTTTCTTT.

For this clonotype: This may stem from a read error, because a much larger clone lies one nucleotide away. The gene calls are TRBV7-7 and TRBJ2-1; 10 bases match TRBD2. This CDR3 comprises 16 residues. Germline assignment: CDR1 SSHAT and CDR2 FNYEAQ (reference sequence). For the CDR3, the DNA is TGTGTCAGCAGCTTAGCGGTAGCGGGGGGATCTCACGAGCAGTTCTTC. This encodes CVSSLAVAGGSHEQFF.

There are many counts of this clonotype. The rearrangement links TRBV7-2 to TRBJ1-5; D is perhaps TRBD1 (6 bases). Germline lookup yields CDR1 SGHTA and CDR2 FQGNSA. Trimming took 5 bases from V and 0 from J, leaving 17 bases between them. The CDR3 is made up of 17 amino acids. The DNA of the CDR3 is TGTGCCAGCAGCCAAGACGGCAGGGGCTATAGCAATCAGCCCCAGCATTTT. The encoded protein is CASSQDGRGYSNQPQHF.

The table lists this clonotype with a few counts. Since a much larger clone is just one base distant, this may be a read error. The genes are TRBV12-3 or TRBV12-4 and TRBJ1-2, with TRBD1 identical over 11 bases. CDR3 length equals 15 residues. CDR3 protein: CTSTAGQGAAYGYTF. CDR3 bases: TGTACCAGCACCGCCGGACAGGGGGCTGCCTATGGCTACACCTTC.

This chain links TRBV12-3 or TRBV12-4 with TRBJ1-1; D unclear. CDR3 length equals 13 residues. V was clipped by 2 bases and J by 7 bases, with 11 bases between them. The CDR3 DNA reads as TGTGCCAGCAGTTTAAATCTAGGCAGTGAAGCTTTCTTT. Its translation: CASSLNLGSEAFF.

This clonotype was seen repeatedly, ten times or more. The chain is built from TRBV5-5 and TRBJ1-5; 9 bases fit TRBD1. The CDR3 sequence is 16 residues long. The germline CDR1 and CDR2 sequences are SGHKS and YYEKEE (reference sequence). V lost 3 bases, J lost 1 base, and 5 bases stayed unmatched. The CDR3: CASSSQTGGSNQPQHF. CDR3 nucleotides: TGTGCCAGCAGCTCACAGACAGGGGGAAGCAATCAGCCCCAGCATTTT.

This clonotype showed up many times. The chain joins TRBV11-1 to TRBJ2-5, with TRBD1 matching 7 bases. V dropped 4 bases and J dropped 2; count of bases not matched to a gene: 13. This CDR3 comprises 17 residues. The germline V gene has CDR1 SGHAT and CDR2 FQDESV (reference sequence). Here the CDR3 DNA reads TGTGCCAGCAGCTCAGGGGGAACAGCTATACAACAAGAGACCCAGTACTTC. Protein: CASSSGGTAIQQETQYF.

Only one count was recorded for this clonotype. V and J are TRBV4-3 and TRBJ2-3; 11 bases map to TRBD2. The germline V gene has CDR1 LGHNA and CDR2 YSLEER. The CDR3 extends over 17 amino acids. After removal of 1 base from V and 6 bases from J, the junction contained 9 bases not matched to a gene. For the CDR3, the DNA is TGCGCCAGCAGCCAAGTACTAGCGGGAGCGGATGGGGATACGCAGTATTTT. It yields the protein CASSQVLAGADGDTQYF.

This clonotype appeared many times. This sequence joins TRBV5-1 and TRBJ2-1, with 12 bases lining up with TRBD2. This CDR3 is built from 19 residues. Germline CDR1 SGHRS, CDR2 YFSETQ. V gave up 2 bases and J gave up 0 bases; unmatched junction bases: 9. CDR3 in DNA: TGCGCCAGCAGCTTTTCTAGCGGGGGGGATTTAAGCTCCTACAATGAGCAGTTCTTC. Translated: CASSFSSGGDLSSYNEQFF. Drawing the rest from reference TRBV5-1 and TRBJ2-1, the complete variable domain is KAGVTQTPRYLIKTRGQQVTLSCSPISGHRSVSWYQQTPGQGLQFLFEYFSETQRNKGNFPGRFSGRQFSNSRSEMNVSTLELGDSALYLCASSFSSGGDLSSYNEQFFGPGTRLTVL.

A remark on this clonotype: A read error may be the cause here, since a much bigger clone is one base away. The chain couples TRBV20-1 to TRBJ2-1, with TRBD2 as a possible D gene (5 bases). Germline V gene data show CDR1 as DFQATT and CDR2 as SNEGSKA (reference sequence). CDR3 length: 15 residues. DNA of the CDR3: TGCATTGCTAGAGTGTGGGAAGAGGGCTACAATGAGCAGTTCTTC. Translating it yields CIARVWEEGYNEQFF.

On this clonotype itself: This clone may be a read error of a much larger clone one base away. The chain joins TRBV7-2 to TRBJ2-3; TRBD2 aligns across 9 bases. This CDR3 has 16 residues. The V gene's germline CDR1 is SGHTA and CDR2 FQGNSA. In nucleotides, the CDR3 is TGTGCCAGCAGCTTAGCGGCGGGGGGGCCAGTAGATACGAAGTATTTT. This gives the protein CASSLAAGGPVDTKYF.

This clonotype appeared many times. This chain connects TRBV19 to TRBJ2-7; D is possibly TRBD1 (5 bases). CDR1 LNHDA and CDR2 SQIVND come from the germline V gene (reference sequence). This CDR3 is 14 amino acids long. The ends were cut back, 2 bases at V and 2 bases at J, with 10 bases in the middle. The CDR3 nucleotides are TGTGCCAGTAGTATAAGTGACAGCACCTACGAGCAGTACTTC. It yields the protein CASSISDSTYEQYF.

This clonotype showed up many times. The V call is TRBV10-3, the J call TRBJ2-1, with 10 bases that match TRBD2. The junction had 10 bases not matched to a gene; V was cut back by 10 bases and J by 10 bases. The CDR3 totals 13 residues. The V gene's germline CDR1 is ENHRY and CDR2 SYGVKD. The CDR3 nucleotides read TGTGCCACAACTAGCGGGGCTGGCACGGAGCAGTTCTTC. Translated: CATTSGAGTEQFF.

This clonotype was detected many times. This chain connects TRBV20-1 to TRBJ1-6; 10 bases are a match to TRBD1. V dropped 2 bases and J dropped 8; count of bases not matched to a gene: 9. The germline CDR1 and CDR2 sequences are DFQATT and SNEGSKA (reference sequence). This CDR3 contains 16 residues. CDR3 in amino acids: CSARPRTGGGYSPLHF. The CDR3 DNA reads as TGCAGTGCTAGACCCCGGACAGGGGGTGGATATTCACCCCTCCACTTT.

This clonotype was observed at least ten times. The genes are TRBV5-1 and TRBJ2-5; no clear D gene. The CDR3 is 13 residues long. Germline CDR1 SGHRS, CDR2 YFSETQ. V was cut by 3 bases and J by 2 bases, with 8 bases left in between. CDR3 sequence reads: CASSSPGQETQYF. The CDR3, as DNA: TGCGCCAGCAGCTCGCCAGGTCAAGAGACCCAGTACTTC.

The gene calls are TRBV5-5 and TRBJ2-7; 10 bases fit TRBD1. Trimming removed 3 bases from V and 2 bases from J; junction bases left unmatched: 14. Germline CDR1 SGHKS, CDR2 YYEKEE (reference sequence). This CDR3 has 18 residues. The CDR3 spells CASSYRDRGLMAPYEQYF. In DNA, the CDR3 is TGTGCCAGCAGCTACCGGGACAGGGGACTTATGGCTCCCTACGAGCAGTACTTC.

The chain combines TRBV10-2 with TRBJ2-4, with D perhaps matching TRBD2 (6 bases). The CDR3 loop spans 16 amino acids. Germline values: CDR1 WSHSY, CDR2 SAAADI. V was pared by 1 base and J by 1 base, with 11 bases between. The CDR3 sequence: CASSEWGESAKNIQYF. The CDR3 region has the DNA TGCGCCAGCAGTGAGTGGGGGGAGTCGGCCAAAAACATTCAGTACTTC.

This clonotype was seen at least ten times. CDR3 sequence reads: CSVQEQETQYF. The CDR3 DNA reads as TGCAGCGTTCAGGAGCAAGAGACCCAGTACTTC. V gene TRBV29-1 combines with J gene TRBJ2-5; no clear D. V gave up 5 bases and J gave up 2 bases, with 6 bases separating them. Looked up from germline, CDR1 is SQVTM and CDR2 is ANQGSEA. This CDR3 contains 11 residues.

This clonotype has only a few counts. A much bigger clone sits one base away, suggesting this may be a read error. V is TRBV6-5 and J is TRBJ2-7; no definite D call. With 11 bases removed from V and 7 bases from J, the gap between germline ends came to 15 bases. The CDR3 spans 11 residues. Germline CDR1 and CDR2: MNHEY and SVGAGI. CDR3 DNA: TGTGCCCCCACGGCCCATAGGGAGCAGTACTTC. Translated, it gives CAPTAHREQYF.